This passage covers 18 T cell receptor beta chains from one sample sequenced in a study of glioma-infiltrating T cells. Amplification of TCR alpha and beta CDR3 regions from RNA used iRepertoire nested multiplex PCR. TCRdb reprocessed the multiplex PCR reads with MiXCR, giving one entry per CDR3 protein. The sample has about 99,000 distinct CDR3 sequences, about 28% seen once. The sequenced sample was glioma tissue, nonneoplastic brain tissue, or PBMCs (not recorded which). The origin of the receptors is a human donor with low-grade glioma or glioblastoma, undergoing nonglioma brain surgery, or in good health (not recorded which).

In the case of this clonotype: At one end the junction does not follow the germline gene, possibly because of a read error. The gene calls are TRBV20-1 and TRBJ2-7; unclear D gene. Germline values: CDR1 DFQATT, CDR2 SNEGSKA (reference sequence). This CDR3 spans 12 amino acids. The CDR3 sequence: CSARGSTYEQCF. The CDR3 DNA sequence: TGCAGTGCTAGAGGATCCACCTACGAGCAGTGCTTC.

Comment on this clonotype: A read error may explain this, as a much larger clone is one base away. The CDR3 loop is CASSQINRNSNQPQHF. For the CDR3, the DNA is TGTGCCAGCAGTCAAATTAATCGGAATAGCAATCAGCCCCAGCATTTT. The rearrangement joins TRBV6-4 to TRBJ1-5; D gene ambiguous. Germline CDR1 MRHNA, CDR2 SNTAGT. V dropped 5 bases and J dropped 0 bases, with 14 bases sitting between them. This CDR3 is built from 16 residues.

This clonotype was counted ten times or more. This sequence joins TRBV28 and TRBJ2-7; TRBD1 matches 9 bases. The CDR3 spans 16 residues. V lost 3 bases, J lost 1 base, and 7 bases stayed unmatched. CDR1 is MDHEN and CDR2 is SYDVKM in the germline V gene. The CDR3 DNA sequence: TGTGCCAGCAGTTTCCCTGGGACAGGGAATTCCTACGAGCAGTACTTC. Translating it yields CASSFPGTGNSYEQYF.

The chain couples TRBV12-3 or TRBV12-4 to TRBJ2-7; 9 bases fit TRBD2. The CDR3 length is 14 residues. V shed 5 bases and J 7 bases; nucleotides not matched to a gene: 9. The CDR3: CASSLGLAIGEQYF. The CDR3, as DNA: TGTGCCAGCAGTCTTGGACTAGCGATAGGGGAGCAGTACTTC.

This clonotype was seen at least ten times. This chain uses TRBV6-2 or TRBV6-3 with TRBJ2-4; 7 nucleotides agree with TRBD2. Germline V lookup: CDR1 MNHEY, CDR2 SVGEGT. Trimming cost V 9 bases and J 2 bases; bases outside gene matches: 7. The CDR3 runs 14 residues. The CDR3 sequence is CASTEGLTKNIQYF. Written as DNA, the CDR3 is TGTGCCAGTACAGAGGGACTAACCAAAAACATTCAGTACTTC.

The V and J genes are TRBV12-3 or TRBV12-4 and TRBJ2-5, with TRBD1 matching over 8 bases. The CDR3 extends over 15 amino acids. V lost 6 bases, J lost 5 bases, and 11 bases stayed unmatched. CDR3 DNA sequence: TGTGCCAGCAGAGCGACAGGGGCCGCCTCCGAGACCCAGTACTTC. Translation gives CASRATGAASETQYF.

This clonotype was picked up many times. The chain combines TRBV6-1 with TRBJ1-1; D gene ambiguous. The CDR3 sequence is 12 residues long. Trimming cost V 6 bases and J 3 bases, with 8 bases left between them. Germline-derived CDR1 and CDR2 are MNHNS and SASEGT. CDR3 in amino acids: CASSTPYTEAFF. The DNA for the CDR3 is TGTGCCAGCAGCACCCCTTACACTGAAGCTTTCTTT.

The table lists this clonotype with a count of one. CDR3 in DNA: TGTGCCAGCGAGAGCTATGGGGCCAACGTCCTGACTTTC. Translation: CASESYGANVLTF. V gene TRBV2 combines with J gene TRBJ2-6; no clear D. Germline-derived CDR1 and CDR2 are SNHLY and FYNNEI. Trimming left V 8 bases short and J 3 bases short, with 8 bases between. The CDR3 is 13 residues long. The full variable domain, its missing parts supplied by reference TRBV2 and TRBJ2-6, is EPEVTQTPSHQVTQMGQEVILRCVPISNHLYFYWYRQILGQKVEFLVSFYNNEISEKSEIFDDQFSVERPDGSNFTLKIRSTKLEDSAMYFCASESYGANVLTFGAGSRLTVL.

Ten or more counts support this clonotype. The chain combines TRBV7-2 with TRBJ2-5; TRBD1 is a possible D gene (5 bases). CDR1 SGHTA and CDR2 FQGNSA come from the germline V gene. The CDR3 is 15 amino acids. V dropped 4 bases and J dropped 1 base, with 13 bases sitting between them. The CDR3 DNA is TGTGCCAGCAGCTCCCCCTCGACAGTCCAAGAGACCCAGTACTTC. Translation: CASSSPSTVQETQYF.

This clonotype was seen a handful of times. The CDR3 nucleotides are TGTGCCAGCAGCCCGGGGGGCTTCATGTACGAGCAGTACTTC. Translated: CASSPGGFMYEQYF. This chain connects TRBV7-2 to TRBJ2-7; D might be TRBD2 (7 bases). V shed 5 bases and J shed 4 bases, with 15 bases lying between them. Per the germline V gene, CDR1 is SGHTA and CDR2 is FQGNSA. The CDR3 sequence is 14 residues long.

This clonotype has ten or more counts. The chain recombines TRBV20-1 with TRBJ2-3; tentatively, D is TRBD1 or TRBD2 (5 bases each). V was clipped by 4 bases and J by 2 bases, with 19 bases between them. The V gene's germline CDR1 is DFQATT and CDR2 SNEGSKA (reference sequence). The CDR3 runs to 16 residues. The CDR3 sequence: CSAIFSEGTYTDTQYF. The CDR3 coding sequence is TGCAGTGCTATATTTAGTGAGGGGACCTACACAGATACGCAGTATTTT.

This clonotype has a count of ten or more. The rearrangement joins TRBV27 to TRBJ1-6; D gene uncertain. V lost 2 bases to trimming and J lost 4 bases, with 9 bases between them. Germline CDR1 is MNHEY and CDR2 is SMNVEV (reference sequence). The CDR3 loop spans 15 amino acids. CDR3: CASSLRPTYNSPLHF. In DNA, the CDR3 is TGTGCCAGCAGTTTACGGCCTACGTATAATTCACCCCTCCACTTT.

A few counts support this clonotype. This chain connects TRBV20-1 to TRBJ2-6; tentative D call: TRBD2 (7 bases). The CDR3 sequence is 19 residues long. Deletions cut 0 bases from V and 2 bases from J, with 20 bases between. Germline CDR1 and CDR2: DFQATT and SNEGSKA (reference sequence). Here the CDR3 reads CSAREGGRRPQPGANVLTF. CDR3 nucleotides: TGCAGTGCTAGAGAGGGGGGGCGTAGGCCCCAGCCTGGGGCCAACGTCCTGACTTTC.

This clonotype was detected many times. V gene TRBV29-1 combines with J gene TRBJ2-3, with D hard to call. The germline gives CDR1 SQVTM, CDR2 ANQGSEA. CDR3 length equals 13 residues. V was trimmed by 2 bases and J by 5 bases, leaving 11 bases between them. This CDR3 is CSVEFGLGDTQYF. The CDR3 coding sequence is TGCAGCGTTGAATTCGGGTTGGGAGATACGCAGTATTTT.

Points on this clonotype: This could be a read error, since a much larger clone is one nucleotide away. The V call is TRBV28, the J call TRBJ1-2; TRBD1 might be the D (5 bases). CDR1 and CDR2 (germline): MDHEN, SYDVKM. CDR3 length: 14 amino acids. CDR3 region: CASSGGDQPYGNTF. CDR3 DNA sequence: TGTGCCAGCAGCGGAGGGGATCAACCCTATGGCAACACCTTC.

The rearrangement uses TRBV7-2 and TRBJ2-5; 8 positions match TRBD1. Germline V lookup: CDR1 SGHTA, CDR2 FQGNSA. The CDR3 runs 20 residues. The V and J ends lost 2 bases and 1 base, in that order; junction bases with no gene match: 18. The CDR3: CASSLIYGRGTGVLQETQYF. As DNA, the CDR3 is TGTGCCAGCAGCTTAATATATGGACGCGGGACAGGAGTTCTCCAAGAGACCCAGTACTTC.

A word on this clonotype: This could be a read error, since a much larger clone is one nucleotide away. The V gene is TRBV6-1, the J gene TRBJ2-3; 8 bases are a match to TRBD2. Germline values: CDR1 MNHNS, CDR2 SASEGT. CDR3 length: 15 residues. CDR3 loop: CASSKRGPSTDRQYF. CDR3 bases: TGTGCCAGCAGCAAGCGGGGGCCTAGCACAGATAGGCAGTATTTT.

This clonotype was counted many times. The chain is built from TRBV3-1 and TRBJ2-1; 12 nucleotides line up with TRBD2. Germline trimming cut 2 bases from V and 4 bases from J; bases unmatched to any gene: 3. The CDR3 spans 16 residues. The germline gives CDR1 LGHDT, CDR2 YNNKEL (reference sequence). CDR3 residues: CASSQTSGGKYNEQFF. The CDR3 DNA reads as TGTGCCAGCAGCCAAACTAGCGGGGGGAAATACAATGAGCAGTTCTTC.